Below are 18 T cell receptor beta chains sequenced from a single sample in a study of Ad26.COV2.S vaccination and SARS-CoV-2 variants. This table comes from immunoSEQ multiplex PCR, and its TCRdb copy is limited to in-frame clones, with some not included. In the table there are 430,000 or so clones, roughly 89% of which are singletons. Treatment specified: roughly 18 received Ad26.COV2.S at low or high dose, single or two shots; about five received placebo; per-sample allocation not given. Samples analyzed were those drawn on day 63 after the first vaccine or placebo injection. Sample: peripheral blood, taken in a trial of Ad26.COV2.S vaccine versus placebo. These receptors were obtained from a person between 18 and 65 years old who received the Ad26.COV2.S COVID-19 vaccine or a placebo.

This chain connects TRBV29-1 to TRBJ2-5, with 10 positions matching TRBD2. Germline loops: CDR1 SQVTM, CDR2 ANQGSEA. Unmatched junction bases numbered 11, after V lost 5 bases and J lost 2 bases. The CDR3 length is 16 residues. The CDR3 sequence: CSVIPGLANRQETQYF. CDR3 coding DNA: TGCAGCGTTATACCGGGACTAGCGAATCGGCAAGAGACCCAGTACTTC.

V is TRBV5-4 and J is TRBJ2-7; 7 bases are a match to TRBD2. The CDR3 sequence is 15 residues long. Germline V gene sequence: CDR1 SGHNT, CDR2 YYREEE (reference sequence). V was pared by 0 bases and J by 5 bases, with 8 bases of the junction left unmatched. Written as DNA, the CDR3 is TGTGCCAGCAGCTTGGCCGGCGGGAGCGCCCACGAGCAGTACTTC. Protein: CASSLAGGSAHEQYF.

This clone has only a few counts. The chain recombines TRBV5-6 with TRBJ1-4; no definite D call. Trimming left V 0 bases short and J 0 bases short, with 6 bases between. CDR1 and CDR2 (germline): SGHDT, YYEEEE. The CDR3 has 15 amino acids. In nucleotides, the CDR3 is TGTGCCAGCAGCTTGGGCACCTCAACTAATGAAAAACTGTTTTTT. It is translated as CASSLGTSTNEKLFF.

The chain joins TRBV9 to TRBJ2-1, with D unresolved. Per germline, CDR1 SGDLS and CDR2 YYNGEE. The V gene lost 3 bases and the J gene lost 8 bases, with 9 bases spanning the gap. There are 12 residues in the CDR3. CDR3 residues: CASSAYQYEQFF. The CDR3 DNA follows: TGTGCCAGCAGCGCCTACCAGTATGAGCAGTTCTTC.

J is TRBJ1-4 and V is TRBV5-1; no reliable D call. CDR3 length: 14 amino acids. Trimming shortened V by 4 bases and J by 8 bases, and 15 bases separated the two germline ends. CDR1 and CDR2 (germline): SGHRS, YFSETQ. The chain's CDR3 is CASSDGNSGEKLFF. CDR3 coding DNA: TGCGCCAGCAGCGACGGGAACTCGGGGGAAAAACTGTTTTTT.

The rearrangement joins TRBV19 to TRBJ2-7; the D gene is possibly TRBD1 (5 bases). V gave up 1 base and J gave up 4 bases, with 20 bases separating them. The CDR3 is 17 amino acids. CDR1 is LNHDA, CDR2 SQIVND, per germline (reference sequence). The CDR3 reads CASSIVCLGQKLYEQYV. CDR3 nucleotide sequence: TGTGCCAGTAGTATAGTTTGCTTGGGGCAGAAACTATACGAGCAGTACGTC.

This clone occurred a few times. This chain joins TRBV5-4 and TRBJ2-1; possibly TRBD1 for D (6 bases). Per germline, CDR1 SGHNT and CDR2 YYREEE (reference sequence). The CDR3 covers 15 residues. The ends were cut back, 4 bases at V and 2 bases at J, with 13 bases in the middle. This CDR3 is CASSSRDITYNEQFF. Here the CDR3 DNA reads TGTGCCAGCAGCAGCCGGGACATTACCTACAATGAGCAGTTCTTC.

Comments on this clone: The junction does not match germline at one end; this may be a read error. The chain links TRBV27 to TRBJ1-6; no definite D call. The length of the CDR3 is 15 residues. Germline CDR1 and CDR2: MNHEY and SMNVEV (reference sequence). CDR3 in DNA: TGTGCCAGCAGTCTATCGTTGTCCTATAATTCACCCCTCCACTTT. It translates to CASSLSLSYNSPLHF.

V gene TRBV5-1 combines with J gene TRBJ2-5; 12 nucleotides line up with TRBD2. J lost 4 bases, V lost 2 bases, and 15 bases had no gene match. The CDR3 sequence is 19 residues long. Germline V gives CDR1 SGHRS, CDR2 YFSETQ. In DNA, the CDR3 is TGCGCCAGCAGCTTAACGGGGGGAAGACTAGCGGGAGTGGTAGAGACCCAGTACTTC. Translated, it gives CASSLTGGRLAGVVETQYF.

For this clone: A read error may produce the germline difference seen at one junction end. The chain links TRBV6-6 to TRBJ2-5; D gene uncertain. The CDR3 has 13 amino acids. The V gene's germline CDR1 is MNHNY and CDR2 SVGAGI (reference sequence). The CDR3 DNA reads TGTGCCAGCACTTACCGGGTTGGCGAGACCCAGTACTTC. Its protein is CASTYRVGETQYF.

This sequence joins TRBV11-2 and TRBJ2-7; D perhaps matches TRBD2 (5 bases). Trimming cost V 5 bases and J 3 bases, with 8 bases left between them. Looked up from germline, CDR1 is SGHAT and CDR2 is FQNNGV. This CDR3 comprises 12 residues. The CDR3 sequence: CASSLGNYEQYV. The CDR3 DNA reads TGTGCCAGCAGCCTCGGGAACTACGAGCAGTACGTC.

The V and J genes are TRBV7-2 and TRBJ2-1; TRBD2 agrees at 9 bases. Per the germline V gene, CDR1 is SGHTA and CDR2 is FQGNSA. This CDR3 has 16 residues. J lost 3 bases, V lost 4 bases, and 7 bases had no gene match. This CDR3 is CASSSASGTVYNEQFF. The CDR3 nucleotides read TGTGCCAGCAGCTCGGCTAGCGGGACCGTCTACAATGAGCAGTTCTTC. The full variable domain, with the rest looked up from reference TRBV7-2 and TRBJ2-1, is GAGVSQSPSNKVTEKGKDVELRCDPISGHTALYWYRQSLGQGLEFLIYFQGNSAPDKSGLPSDRFSAERTGGSVSTLTIQRTQQEDSAVYLCASSSASGTVYNEQFFGPGTRLTVL.

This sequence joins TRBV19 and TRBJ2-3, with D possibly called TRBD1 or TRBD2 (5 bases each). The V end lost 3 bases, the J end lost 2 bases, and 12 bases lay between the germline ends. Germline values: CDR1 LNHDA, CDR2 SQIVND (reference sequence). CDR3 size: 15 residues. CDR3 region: CASSMRGSDTDTQYF. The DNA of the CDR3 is TGTGCCAGTAGTATGAGGGGTAGCGACACAGATACGCAGTATTTT.

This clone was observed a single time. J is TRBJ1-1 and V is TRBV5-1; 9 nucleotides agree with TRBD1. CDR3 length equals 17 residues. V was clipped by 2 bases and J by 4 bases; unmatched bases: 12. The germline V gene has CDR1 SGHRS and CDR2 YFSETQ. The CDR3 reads CASSLGTGIVSGTEAFF. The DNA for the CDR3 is TGCGCCAGCAGCTTAGGGACAGGGATAGTTTCGGGCACTGAAGCTTTCTTT. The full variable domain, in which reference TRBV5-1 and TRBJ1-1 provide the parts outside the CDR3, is KAGVTQTPRYLIKTRGQQVTLSCSPISGHRSVSWYQQTPGQGLQFLFEYFSETQRNKGNFPGRFSGRQFSNSRSEMNVSTLELGDSALYLCASSLGTGIVSGTEAFFGQGTRLTVV.

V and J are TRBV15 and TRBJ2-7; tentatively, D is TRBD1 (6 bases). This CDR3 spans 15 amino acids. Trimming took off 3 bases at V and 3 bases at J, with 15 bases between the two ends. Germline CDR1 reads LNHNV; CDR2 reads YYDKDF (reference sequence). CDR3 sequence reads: CATSSTLGDNYEQYV. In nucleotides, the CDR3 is TGTGCCACCAGCAGTACCCTCGGGGACAACTACGAGCAGTACGTC.

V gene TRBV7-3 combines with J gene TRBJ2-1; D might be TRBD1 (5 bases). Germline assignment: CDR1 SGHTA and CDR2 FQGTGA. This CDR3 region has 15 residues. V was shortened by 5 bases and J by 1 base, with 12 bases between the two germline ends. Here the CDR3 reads CASSRTTASYNEQFF. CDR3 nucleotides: TGTGCCAGCAGCCGAACGACAGCATCCTACAATGAGCAGTTCTTC.

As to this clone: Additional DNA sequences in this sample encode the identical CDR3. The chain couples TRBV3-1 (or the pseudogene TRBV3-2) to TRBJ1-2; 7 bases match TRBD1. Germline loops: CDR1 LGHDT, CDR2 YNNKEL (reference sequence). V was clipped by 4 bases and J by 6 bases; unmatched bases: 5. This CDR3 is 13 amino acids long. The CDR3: CASSPGGENGYTF. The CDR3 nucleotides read TGTGCCAGCAGCCCAGGGGGGGAGAATGGCTACACCTTC.

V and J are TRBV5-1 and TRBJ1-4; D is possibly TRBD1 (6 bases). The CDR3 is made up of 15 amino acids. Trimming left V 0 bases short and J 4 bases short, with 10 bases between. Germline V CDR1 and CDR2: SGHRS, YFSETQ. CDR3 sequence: CASSLGGRGNEKLFF. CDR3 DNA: TGCGCCAGCAGCTTGGGGGGCAGGGGTAATGAAAAACTGTTTTTT.